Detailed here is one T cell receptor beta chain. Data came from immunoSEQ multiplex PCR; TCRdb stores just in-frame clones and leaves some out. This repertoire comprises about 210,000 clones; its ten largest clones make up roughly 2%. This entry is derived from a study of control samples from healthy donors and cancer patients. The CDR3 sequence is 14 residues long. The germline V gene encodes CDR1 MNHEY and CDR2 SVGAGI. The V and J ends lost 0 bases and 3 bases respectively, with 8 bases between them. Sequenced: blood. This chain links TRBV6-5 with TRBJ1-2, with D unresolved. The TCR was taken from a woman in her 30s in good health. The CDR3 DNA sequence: TGTGCCAGCAGTTACTCAGGCAGACACTATGGCTACACCTTC. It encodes CASSYSGRHYGYTF.